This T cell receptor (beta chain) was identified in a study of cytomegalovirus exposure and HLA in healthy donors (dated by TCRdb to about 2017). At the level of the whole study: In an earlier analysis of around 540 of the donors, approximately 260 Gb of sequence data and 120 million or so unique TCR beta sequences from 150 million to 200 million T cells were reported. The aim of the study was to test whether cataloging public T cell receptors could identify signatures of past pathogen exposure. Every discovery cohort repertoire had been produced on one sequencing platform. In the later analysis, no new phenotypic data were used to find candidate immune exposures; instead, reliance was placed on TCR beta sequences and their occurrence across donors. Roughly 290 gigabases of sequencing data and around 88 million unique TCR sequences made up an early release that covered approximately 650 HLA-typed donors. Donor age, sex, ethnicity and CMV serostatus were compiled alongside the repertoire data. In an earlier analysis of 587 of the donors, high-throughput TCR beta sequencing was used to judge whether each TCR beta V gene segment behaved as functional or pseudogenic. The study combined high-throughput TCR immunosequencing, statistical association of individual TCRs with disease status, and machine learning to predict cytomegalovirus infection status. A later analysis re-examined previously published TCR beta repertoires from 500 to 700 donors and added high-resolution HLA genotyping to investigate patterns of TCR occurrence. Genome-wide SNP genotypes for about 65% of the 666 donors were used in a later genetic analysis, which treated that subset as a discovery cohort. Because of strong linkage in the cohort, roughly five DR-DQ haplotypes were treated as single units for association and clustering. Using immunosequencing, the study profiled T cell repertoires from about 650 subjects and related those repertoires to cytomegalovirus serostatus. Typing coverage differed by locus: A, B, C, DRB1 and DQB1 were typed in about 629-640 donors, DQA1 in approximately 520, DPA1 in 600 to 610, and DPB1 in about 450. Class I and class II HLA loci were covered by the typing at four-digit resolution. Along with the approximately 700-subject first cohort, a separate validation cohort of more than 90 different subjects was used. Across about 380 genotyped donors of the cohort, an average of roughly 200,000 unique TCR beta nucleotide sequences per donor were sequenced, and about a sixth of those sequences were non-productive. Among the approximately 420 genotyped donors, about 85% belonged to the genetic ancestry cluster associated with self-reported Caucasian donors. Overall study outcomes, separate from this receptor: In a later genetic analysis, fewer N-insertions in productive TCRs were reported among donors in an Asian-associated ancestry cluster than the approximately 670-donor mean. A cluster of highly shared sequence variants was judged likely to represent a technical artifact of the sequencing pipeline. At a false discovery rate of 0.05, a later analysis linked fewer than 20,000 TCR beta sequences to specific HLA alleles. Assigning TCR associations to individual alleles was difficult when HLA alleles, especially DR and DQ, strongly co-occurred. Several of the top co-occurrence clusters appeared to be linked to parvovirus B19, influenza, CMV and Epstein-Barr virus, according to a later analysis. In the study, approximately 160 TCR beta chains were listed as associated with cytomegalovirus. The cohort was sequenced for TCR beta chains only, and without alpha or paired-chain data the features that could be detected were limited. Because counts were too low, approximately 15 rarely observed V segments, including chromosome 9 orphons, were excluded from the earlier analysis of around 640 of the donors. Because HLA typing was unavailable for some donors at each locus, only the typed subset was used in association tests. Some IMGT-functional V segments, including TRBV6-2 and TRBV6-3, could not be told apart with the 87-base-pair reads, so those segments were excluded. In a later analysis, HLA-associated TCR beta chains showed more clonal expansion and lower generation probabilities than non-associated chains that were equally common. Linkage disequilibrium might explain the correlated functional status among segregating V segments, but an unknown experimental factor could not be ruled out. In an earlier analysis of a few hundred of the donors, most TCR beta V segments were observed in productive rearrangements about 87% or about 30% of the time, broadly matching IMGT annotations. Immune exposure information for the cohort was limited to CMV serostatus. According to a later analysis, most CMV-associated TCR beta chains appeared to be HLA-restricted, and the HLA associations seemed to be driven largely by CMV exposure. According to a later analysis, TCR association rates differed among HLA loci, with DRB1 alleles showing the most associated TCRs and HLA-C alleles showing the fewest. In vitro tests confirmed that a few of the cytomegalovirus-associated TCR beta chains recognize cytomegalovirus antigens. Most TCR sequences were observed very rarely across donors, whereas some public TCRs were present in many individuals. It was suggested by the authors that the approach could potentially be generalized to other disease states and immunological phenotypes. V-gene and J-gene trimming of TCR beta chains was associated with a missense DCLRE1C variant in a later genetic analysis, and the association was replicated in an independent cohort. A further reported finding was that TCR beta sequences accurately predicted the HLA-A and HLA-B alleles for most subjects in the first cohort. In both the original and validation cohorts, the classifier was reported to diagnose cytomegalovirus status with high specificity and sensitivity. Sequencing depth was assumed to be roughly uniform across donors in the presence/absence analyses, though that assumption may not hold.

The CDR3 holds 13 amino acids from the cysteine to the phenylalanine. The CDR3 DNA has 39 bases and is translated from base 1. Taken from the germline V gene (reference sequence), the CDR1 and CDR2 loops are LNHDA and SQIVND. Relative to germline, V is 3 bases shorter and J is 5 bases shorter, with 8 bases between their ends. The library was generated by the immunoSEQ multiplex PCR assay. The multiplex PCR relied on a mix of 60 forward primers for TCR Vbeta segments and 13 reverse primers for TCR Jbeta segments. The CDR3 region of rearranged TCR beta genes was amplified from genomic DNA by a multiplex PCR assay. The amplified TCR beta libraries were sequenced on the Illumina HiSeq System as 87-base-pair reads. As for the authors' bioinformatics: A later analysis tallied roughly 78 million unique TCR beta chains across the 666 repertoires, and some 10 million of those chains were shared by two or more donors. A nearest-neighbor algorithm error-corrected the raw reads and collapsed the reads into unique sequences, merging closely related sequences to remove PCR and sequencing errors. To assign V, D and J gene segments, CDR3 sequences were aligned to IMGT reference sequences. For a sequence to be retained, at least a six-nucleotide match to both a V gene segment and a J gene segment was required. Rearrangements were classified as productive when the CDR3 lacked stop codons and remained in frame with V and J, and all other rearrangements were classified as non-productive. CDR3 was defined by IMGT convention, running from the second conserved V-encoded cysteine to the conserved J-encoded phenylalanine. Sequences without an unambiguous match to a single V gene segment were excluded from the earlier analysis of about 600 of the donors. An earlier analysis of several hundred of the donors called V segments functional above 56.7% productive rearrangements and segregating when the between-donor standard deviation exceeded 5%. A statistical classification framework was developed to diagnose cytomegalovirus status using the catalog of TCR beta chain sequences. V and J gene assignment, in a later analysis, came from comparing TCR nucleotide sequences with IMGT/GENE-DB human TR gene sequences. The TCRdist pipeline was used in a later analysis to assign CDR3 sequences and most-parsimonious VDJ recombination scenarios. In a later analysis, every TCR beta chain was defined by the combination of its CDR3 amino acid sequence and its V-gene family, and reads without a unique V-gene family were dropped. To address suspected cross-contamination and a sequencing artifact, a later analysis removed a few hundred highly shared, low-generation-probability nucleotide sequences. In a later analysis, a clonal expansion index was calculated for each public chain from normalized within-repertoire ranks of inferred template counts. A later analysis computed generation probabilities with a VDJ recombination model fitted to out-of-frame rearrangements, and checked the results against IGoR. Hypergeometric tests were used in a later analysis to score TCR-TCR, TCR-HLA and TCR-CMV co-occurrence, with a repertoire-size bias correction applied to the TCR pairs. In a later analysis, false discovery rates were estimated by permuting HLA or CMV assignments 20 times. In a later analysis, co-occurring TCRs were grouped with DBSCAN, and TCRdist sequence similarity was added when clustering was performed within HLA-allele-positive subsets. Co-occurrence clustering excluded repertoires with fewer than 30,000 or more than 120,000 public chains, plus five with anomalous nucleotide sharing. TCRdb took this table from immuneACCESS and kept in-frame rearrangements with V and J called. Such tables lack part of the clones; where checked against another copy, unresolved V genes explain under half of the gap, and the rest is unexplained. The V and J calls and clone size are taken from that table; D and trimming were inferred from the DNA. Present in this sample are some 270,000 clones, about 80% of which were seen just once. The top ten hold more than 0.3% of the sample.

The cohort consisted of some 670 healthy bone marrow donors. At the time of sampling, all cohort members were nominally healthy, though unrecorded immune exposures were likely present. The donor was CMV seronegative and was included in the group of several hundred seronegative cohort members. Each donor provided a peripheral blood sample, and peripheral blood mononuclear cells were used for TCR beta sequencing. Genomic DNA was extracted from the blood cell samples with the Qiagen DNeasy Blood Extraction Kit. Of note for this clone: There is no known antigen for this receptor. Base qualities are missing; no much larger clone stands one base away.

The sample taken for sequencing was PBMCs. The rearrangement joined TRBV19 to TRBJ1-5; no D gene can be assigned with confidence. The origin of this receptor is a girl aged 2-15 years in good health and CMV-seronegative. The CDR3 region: CASSISAYQPQHF. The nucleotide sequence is TGTGCCAGTAGTATTAGTGCGTATCAGCCCCAGCATTTT.